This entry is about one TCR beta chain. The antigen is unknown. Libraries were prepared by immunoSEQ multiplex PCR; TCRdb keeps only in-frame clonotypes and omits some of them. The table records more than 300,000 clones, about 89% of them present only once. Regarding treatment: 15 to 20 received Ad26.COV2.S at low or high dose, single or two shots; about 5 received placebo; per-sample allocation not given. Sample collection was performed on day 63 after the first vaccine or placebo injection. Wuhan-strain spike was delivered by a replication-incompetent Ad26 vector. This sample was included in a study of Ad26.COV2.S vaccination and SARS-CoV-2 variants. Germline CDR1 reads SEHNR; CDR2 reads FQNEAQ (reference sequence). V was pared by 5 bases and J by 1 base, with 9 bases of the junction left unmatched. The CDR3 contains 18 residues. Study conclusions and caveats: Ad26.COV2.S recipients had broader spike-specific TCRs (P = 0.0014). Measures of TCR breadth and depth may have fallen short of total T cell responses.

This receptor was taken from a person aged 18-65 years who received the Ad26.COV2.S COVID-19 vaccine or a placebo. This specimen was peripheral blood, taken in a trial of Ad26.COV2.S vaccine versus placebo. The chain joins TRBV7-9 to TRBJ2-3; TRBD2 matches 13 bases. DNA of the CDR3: TGTGCCAGCAGCCCTCTGGGACTAGCGGGATCTCGCACAGATACGCAGTATTTT. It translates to CASSPLGLAGSRTDTQYF.